The 9 T cell receptor beta chains below come from one sample, sequenced in a study of T cells after yellow fever vaccination (dated by TCRdb to between 2018 and 2021). The sample's treatment or condition label is to be understood as: live attenuated yellow fever vaccine strain. The library came from 5' RACE. Sequencer: Illumina NovaSeq 6000. TCRdb reprocessed the public reads (quality trimming at Q25 with fastp, clone calling with MiXCR) and kept in-frame beta chains. A single entry per CDR3 protein holds the most common genes and DNA from its merged rows. This sample lists 300,000 to 400,000 distinct CDR3 sequences; roughly an eighth were detected once. More than 3% of the sample belongs to the ten largest clones. Sample: CD4+ T cells sorted from PBMCs, taken 15 days after the yellow fever booster vaccination. These receptors were obtained from a man between 18 and 35 years old who received the YFV17D yellow fever vaccine.

This clonotype was found many times. J is TRBJ1-2 and V is TRBV5-1; unclear D gene. Per the germline V gene, CDR1 is SGHRS and CDR2 is YFSETQ. V shed 4 bases and J shed 6 bases, with 10 bases lying between them. The length of the CDR3 is 12 residues. CDR3 DNA sequence: TGCGCCAGCAGCCGAGGTGAGGATGGCTACACCTTC. Translated: CASSRGEDGYTF.

Here the CDR3 DNA reads TGTGCCAGCAGTTTAATGGGCAGTAACTATGGCTACACCTTC. Protein sequence: CASSLMGSNYGYTF. The chain carries TRBV12-3 or TRBV12-4 and TRBJ1-2; D uncertain. The V gene lost 2 bases and the J gene lost 1 base, with 8 bases spanning the gap. The CDR3 is 14 amino acids.

This clonotype appeared once. The genes are TRBV12-3 or TRBV12-4 and TRBJ2-3, with 8 nucleotides matching TRBD1. Trimming cost V 5 bases and J 6 bases; bases outside gene matches: 7. There are 14 residues in the CDR3. In DNA form, the CDR3 reads TGTGCCAGCAGTATACAGGGGGGTTGGGATACGCAGTATTTT. This sequence encodes CASSIQGGWDTQYF.

The chain is built from TRBV6-1 and TRBJ1-6, with no clear D. The CDR3 length is 13 residues. Trimming stripped 4 bases from V and 9 bases from J, with 10 bases between. CDR1 MNHNS and CDR2 SASEGT come from the germline V gene. CDR3 bases: TGTGCCAGCAGTGGAAGGGTACGTTCACCCCTCCACTTT. This codes for CASSGRVRSPLHF.

This chain joins TRBV24-1 and TRBJ2-1; tentatively, D is TRBD2 (5 bases). The V gene lost 5 bases and the J gene lost 10 bases, with 11 bases spanning the gap. CDR1 KGHDR and CDR2 SFDVKD come from the germline V gene. The CDR3 is made up of 12 amino acids. DNA of the CDR3: TGTGCCACCAGTGCGCCGACGGGGGAGCAGTTCTTC. Its protein is CATSAPTGEQFF.

The gene calls are TRBV6-5 and TRBJ2-5; no reliable D call. The CDR3 sequence is 15 residues long. Germline V gene sequence: CDR1 MNHEY, CDR2 SVGAGI. Trimming pared 0 bases from V and 2 bases from J, leaving 10 bases between. DNA of the CDR3: TGTGCCAGCAGTTACTCCGGCAGCCGGCAAGAGACCCAGTACTTC. Translating gives CASSYSGSRQETQYF.

This sequence joins TRBV5-1 and TRBJ2-6; D might be TRBD1 (6 bases). Germline CDR1 reads SGHRS; CDR2 reads YFSETQ. The V end lost 7 bases, the J end lost 0 bases, and 11 bases lay between the germline ends. The CDR3 loop spans 15 amino acids. The CDR3 DNA reads as TGCGCCAGCGAGAGAGGGGGCTCTGGGGCCAACGTCCTGACTTTC. This sequence encodes CASERGGSGANVLTF.

The rearrangement uses TRBV24-1 and TRBJ2-3; 7 nucleotides line up with TRBD2. The V gene end was trimmed by 3 bases and the J gene end by 0 bases; junction bases not matched to a gene: 14. Looked up from germline, CDR1 is KGHDR and CDR2 is SFDVKD. CDR3 size: 19 residues. Here the CDR3 reads CATSDPGPELAASTDTQYF. DNA for the CDR3: TGTGCCACCAGTGATCCGGGTCCGGAGCTAGCGGCTAGCACAGATACGCAGTATTTT.

This clonotype was seen a few times. V gene TRBV7-9 combines with J gene TRBJ1-1; TRBD1 is a possible D gene (6 bases). CDR1 is SEHNR, CDR2 FQNEAQ, per germline (reference sequence). The CDR3 is made up of 13 amino acids. The ends were cut back, 4 bases at V and 4 bases at J, with 10 bases in the middle. The CDR3 sequence is CASSSGGPTEAFF. The CDR3 nucleotides are TGTGCCAGCAGCTCCGGGGGGCCCACTGAAGCTTTCTTT.